The source of this TCR beta chain is a study of beta chain features in type 1 diabetes. Study results and limitations: A potential PCR bias toward shorter templates would be equal in patient and control samples. The study found fewer insertions and more deletions at VDJ junctions in type 1 diabetes patients.

The CDR3 sequence is 15 residues long. Per germline, CDR1 SGHTA and CDR2 FQGNSA. The trim removed 7 bases at V and 6 bases at J, leaving 13 bases unmatched. Each of the CD4+ naive, central memory, regulatory and stem cell-like memory populations was sorted via CD45RO/CCR7/CD25/CD127/CD95/CD27. Each sorted population was over 95% pure. As to this clone: The target antigen is unknown.

All of the isolated RNA was reverse transcribed, so expressed TCRB transcripts were sequenced. Sequencing was performed with immunoSEQ multiplex PCR; in TCRdb, only in-frame clones are kept and a portion is missing. This sample has roughly 140,000 clones; about 8.1% occur once, and the top ten carry 0.65%. The V and J genes are TRBV7-2 and TRBJ2-3, with 7 positions matching TRBD1. The sample consisted of central memory CD4+ T cells from blood. This clonotype was obtained from a young man in good health. CDR3 nucleotide sequence: TGTGCCAGCACCCCTCAGGGGGATGGGGTGGATACGCAGTATTTT. Its translation is CASTPQGDGVDTQYF.